This T cell receptor (beta chain) was identified during a study of sequential checkpoint blockade in melanoma. Looking at the study overall: TCRbeta immunosequencing was performed on DNA from over 90 pretreatment melanoma tumor samples.

Germline CDR1 and CDR2: MNHGY and SAAAGT. This CDR3 has 15 amino acids. Indicated treatment: randomized to nivolumab then ipilimumab (arm A) or the reverse (arm B). Sequencing was performed with immunoSEQ multiplex PCR; in TCRdb, only in-frame clones are kept and a portion is missing. The sample lists about 6,900 clones; 20% to 25% were seen once. About this clone itself: Relative to the germline gene, one junction end is altered; a read error may explain this.

The receptor comes from a human donor with melanoma. The starting material was tumor tissue (inferred from file names), obtained from a patient given nivolumab and ipilimumab in sequence. This sequence joins TRBV6-8 and TRBJ2-5; 8 nucleotides agree with TRBD2. The CDR3 DNA is TGTGCCATCAGTGCGGGAGGCGCCCTGGGAGAGACCCAGTACTTC. Residues: CAISAGGALGETQYF.